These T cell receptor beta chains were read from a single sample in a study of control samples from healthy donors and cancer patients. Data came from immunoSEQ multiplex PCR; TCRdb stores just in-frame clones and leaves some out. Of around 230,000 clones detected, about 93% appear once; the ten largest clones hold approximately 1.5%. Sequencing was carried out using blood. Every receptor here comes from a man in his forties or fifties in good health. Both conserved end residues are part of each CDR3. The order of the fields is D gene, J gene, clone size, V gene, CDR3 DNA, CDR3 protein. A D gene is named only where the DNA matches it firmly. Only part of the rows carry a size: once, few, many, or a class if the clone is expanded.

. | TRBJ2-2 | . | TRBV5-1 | TGCGCCAGCAGCTTGCGCCACTCCTCCGCCGGGGAGCTGTTTTTT | CASSLRHSSAGELFF
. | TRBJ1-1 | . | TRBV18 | TGTGCCAGCTCCCCCAGGCAAGACACTGAAGCTTTCTTT | CASSPRQDTEAFF
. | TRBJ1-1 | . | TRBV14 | TGTGCCAGCAGCCCTTCGATGGGCGGTAGCTACACTGAAGCTTTCTTT | CASSPSMGGSYTEAFF
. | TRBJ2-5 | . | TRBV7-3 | TGTGCCAGCAGCTTAATGGGAGAGACCCAGTACTTC | CASSLMGETQYF
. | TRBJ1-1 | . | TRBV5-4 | TGTGCCAGCAGCTTGCGGGGCAGGAGTCCGAACACTGAAGCTTTCTTT | CASSLRGRSPNTEAFF
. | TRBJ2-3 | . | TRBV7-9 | TGTGCCAGCAGCCTCACCCCACGGAGGACATCTAGCACAGATACGCAGTATTTT | CASSLTPRRTSSTDTQYF
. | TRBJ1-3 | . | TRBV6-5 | TGTGCCAGCAGCAGGGGATCCGGAAACACCATATATTTT | CASSRGSGNTIYF
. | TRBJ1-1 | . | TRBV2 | TGTGCCAGCAGTGAAAGCAGGGAAGGTGAAGCTTTCTTT | CASSESREGEAFF
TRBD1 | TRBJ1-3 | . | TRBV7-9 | TGTGCCAGCAGCCCGTCAACAGGGGAAAATGGAAACACCATATATTTT | CASSPSTGENGNTIYF
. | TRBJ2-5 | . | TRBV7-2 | TGTGCCAGCAGCGTACAGACGGGACAAGAGACCCAGTACTTC | CASSVQTGQETQYF
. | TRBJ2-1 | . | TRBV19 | TGTGCCAGTAGTTTAGCTCTCCGGGAAAGCTCCTACAATGAGCAGTTCTTC | CASSLALRESSYNEQFF
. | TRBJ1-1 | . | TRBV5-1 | TGCGCCAGCAGTGCGACATTTCAGAACACTGAAGCTTTCTTT | CASSATFQNTEAFF
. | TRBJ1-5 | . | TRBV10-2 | TGCGCCAGCAGTGAGTCTCTGGGGGAAGGTCAGCCCCAGCATTTT | CASSESLGEGQPQHF
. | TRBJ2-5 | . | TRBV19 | TGTGCCAGTCGGACAGAGCAAGAGACCCAGTACTTC | CASRTEQETQYF
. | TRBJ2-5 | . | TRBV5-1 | TGCGCCAGCAGCTTATCTGGGCAGGGGGGAGAGACCCAGTACTTC | CASSLSGQGGETQYF
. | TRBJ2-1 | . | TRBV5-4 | TGTGCCAGCAGCCCGGGGCGGCCTAACAATGAGCAGTTCTTC | CASSPGRPNNEQFF
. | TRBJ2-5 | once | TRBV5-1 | TGCGCCAGCAGCTTGGAGCAAGAGACCCAGTACTTC | CASSLEQETQYF
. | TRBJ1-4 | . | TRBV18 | TGTGCCAGCTCACCGTTTCGTCTAGCCGCAACTAATGAAAAACTGTTTTTT | CASSPFRLAATNEKLFF
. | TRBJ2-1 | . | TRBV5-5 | TGTGCCAGCAGCTTGGAAGGGAATGAGCAGTTCTTC | CASSLEGNEQFF
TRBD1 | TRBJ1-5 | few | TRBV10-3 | TGTGCCACCATGACAGGGTTAGGCCAGCCCCAGCATTTT | CATMTGLGQPQHF
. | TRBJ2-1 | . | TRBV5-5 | TGTGCCAGCAGCACCCGACAGGATCCCTACAATGAGCAGTTCTTC | CASSTRQDPYNEQFF
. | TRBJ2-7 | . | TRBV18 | TGTGCCAGCTCACCACCGGATCCCAGGGACACTTCCTACGAGCAGTACTTC | CASSPPDPRDTSYEQYF
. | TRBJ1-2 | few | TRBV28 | TGTGCCAGTGGACGGTGGGACTATGGCTACACCTTC | CASGRWDYGYTF
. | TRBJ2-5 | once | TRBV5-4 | TGTGCCAGCAGCTTCAAGGGATTGTTGGAGACCCAGTACTTC | CASSFKGLLETQYF
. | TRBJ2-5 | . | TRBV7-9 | TGTGCCAGCAGCCGGGGGACAGTAAGTCAAGAGACCCAGTACTTC | CASSRGTVSQETQYF
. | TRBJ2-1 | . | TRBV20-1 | TGCAGTGCACCTTTAGGGGGGCAGTTCTTC | CSAPLGGQFF
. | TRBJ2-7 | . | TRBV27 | TGTGCCAGCTCACGCTTTGCAGGGTCGACATTCGAGCAGTACTTC | CASSRFAGSTFEQYF
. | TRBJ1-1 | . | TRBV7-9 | TGTGCCAGCGCGGGCCCTGAAGCTTTCTTT | CASAGPEAFF
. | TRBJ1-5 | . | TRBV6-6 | TGTGCCAGCAGTCATCGATCAGGGCCGGGTAGCAATCAGCCCCAGCATTTT | CASSHRSGPGSNQPQHF
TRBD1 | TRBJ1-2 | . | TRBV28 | TGTGCCAGCACCCGGACAGGGCCCCTCTATGGCTACACCTTC | CASTRTGPLYGYTF
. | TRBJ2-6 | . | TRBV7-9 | TGTGCCAGCAGCTTAGCGAAGACTGGGGCCAACGTCCTGACTTTC | CASSLAKTGANVLTF
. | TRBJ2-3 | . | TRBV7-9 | TGTGCCAGCAGCATCGGGGCCCCGCCAGATACGCAGTATTTT | CASSIGAPPDTQYF
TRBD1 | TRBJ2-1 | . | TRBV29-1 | TGCAGCGCTGTCTCCCCAGGGGGTTTCAATGAGCAGTTCTTC | CSAVSPGGFNEQFF
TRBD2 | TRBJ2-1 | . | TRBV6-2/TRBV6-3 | TGTGCCAGCAGTTACTCGGTAGCGGGGGTTGGAGATGAGCAGTTCTTC | CASSYSVAGVGDEQFF
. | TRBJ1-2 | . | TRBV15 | TGTGCCACCGGGAGAGGTTATAACTATGGCTACACCTTC | CATGRGYNYGYTF
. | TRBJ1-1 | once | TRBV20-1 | TGCAGTGCTAGTTGGAAGACTGAAGCTTTCTTT | CSASWKTEAFF
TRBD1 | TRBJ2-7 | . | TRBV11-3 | TGTGCCAGCAGCGCAACCGGGACAGGGAGCTCCTACGAGCAGTACTTC | CASSATGTGSSYEQYF
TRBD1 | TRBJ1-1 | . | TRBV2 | TGTGCCAGCAGCTCTATGGGACAGGGGGATGAAGCTTTCTTT | CASSSMGQGDEAFF
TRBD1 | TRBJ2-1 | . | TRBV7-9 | TGTGCCAGCAGCTTGAGACAGGGGGCCTACAATGAGCAGTTCTTC | CASSLRQGAYNEQFF
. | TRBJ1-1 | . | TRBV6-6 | TGTGCCAGCAGTCCCCCTCTAGGGGCCACTATTTTGACTGAAGCTTTCTTT | CASSPPLGATILTEAFF
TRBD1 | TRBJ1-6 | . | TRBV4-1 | TGCGCCAGCAGCAACCGGGACAGGGAAAATATTATGGCCCTCCACTTT | CASSNRDRENIMALHF
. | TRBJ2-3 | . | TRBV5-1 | TGCGCCAGCAGCTCACTTTGGGCCTCGCACGGAGGAGATACGCAGTATTTT | CASSSLWASHGGDTQYF
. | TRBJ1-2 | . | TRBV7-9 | TGTGCCAGCAGCCCCCGGGACTATGGCTACACCTTC | CASSPRDYGYTF
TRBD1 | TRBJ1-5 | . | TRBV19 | TGTGCCAGTAGTACCTGGACAGGGGGCGATCAGCCCCAGCATTTT | CASSTWTGGDQPQHF
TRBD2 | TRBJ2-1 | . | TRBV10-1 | TGCGCCAGCAGTGGACGGAAGCGGGGGGATAATGAGCAGTTCTTC | CASSGRKRGDNEQFF
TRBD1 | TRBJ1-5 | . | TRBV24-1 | TGTGCCACCAGTGATCCCCGGACAGGTAATCAGCCCCAGCATTTT | CATSDPRTGNQPQHF
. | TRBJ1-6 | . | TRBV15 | TGTGCCACCAGCAATAATGGACAGTACAATTCACCCCTCCACTTT | CATSNNGQYNSPLHF
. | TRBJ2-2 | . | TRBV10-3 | TGTGCCATCAGTGAAATAGGGGGAGGGGACACCGGGGAGCTGTTTTTT | CAISEIGGGDTGELFF
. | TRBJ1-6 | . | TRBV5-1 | TGCGCCAGCACCCTGGACGGGAATTCACCCCTCCACTTT | CASTLDGNSPLHF
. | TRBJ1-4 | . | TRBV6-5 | TGTGCCAGCAGGGTGGGGGGAACTAATGAAAAACTGTTTTTT | CASRVGGTNEKLFF
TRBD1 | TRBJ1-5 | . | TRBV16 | TGTGCCAGCAGCCAGCGGACAGGGGGCGAGGGCAATCAGCCCCAGCATTTT | CASSQRTGGEGNQPQHF
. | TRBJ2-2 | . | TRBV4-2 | TGTGCCAGCAGCCAGATTAAGGACACCGGGGAGCTGTTTTTT | CASSQIKDTGELFF
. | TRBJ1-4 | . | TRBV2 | TGTGCCAGCAGCTACTATTACGTTGCAACTAATGAAAAACTGTTTTTT | CASSYYYVATNEKLFF
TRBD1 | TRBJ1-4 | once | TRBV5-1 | TGCGCCAGCAGCATCAGACAGGGGCCCAATGAAAAACTGTTTTTT | CASSIRQGPNEKLFF
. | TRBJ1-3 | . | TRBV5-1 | TGCGCCAGCAGCCCGGAGGGGAGCTCTGGAAACACCATATATTTT | CASSPEGSSGNTIYF